This is a list of T cell receptor beta chains from one sample in a study of OX40 agonist ivuxolimab in advanced cancers. Here immunoSEQ multiplex PCR was the method, and the copy in TCRdb shows in-frame clones only, minus some. The sample contains around 100,000 clones, about 92% of which appear only once. The sequencing here drew on CD4+ or CD8+ T cells sorted from blood, taken in a trial of the OX40 agonist ivuxolimab. Every receptor here comes from an adult with an advanced solid tumor such as melanoma, head and neck, liver or kidney cancer. CDR3s include the opening cysteine and the closing phenylalanine or tryptophan. A D gene is named only where the DNA matches it firmly. Where a row states a size, it is once, few, many or the class of an expanded clone; other rows omit it.

d_gene: -
v_gene: TRBV2
j_gene: TRBJ2-1
abundance: -
CDR3aa: CASSGKVLYNEQFF
CDR3nt: TGTGCCAGCAGCGGTAAGGTCCTCTACAATGAGCAGTTCTTC

d_gene: -
v_gene: TRBV7-9
j_gene: TRBJ1-1
abundance: -
CDR3aa: CASSFGSNTEAFF
CDR3nt: TGTGCCAGCAGTTTTGGTTCAAACACTGAAGCTTTCTTT

d_gene: -
v_gene: TRBV4-2
j_gene: TRBJ1-3
abundance: -
CDR3aa: CASSQVTDGNTIYF
CDR3nt: TGTGCCAGCAGCCAAGTCACAGATGGAAACACCATATATTTT

d_gene: -
v_gene: TRBV5-8
j_gene: TRBJ2-6
abundance: -
CDR3aa: CASRHPSSGANVLTF
CDR3nt: TGTGCCAGCAGACATCCGAGCTCTGGGGCCAACGTCCTGACTTTC

d_gene: -
v_gene: TRBV28
j_gene: TRBJ1-2
abundance: -
CDR3aa: CASSFPQTGYGYTF
CDR3nt: TGTGCCAGCAGTTTCCCACAAACCGGCTATGGCTACACCTTC

d_gene: TRBD1
v_gene: TRBV5-1
j_gene: TRBJ1-4
abundance: -
CDR3aa: CASSRQGVNEKLFF
CDR3nt: TGCGCCAGCAGCCGACAGGGAGTTAATGAAAAACTGTTTTTT

d_gene: -
v_gene: TRBV6-5
j_gene: TRBJ2-1
abundance: -
CDR3aa: CASSGPRDHYNEQFF
CDR3nt: TGTGCCAGCAGCGGGCCCCGGGACCATTACAATGAGCAGTTCTTC

d_gene: -
v_gene: TRBV5-1
j_gene: TRBJ2-6
abundance: -
CDR3aa: CASSGALGANVLTF
CDR3nt: TGCGCCAGCAGCGGGGCGCTTGGGGCCAACGTCCTGACTTTC

d_gene: -
v_gene: TRBV6-6
j_gene: TRBJ2-1
abundance: -
CDR3aa: CASTNSNEQFF
CDR3nt: TGTGCCAGCACCAACAGTAATGAGCAGTTCTTC

d_gene: TRBD2
v_gene: TRBV9
j_gene: TRBJ2-1
abundance: -
CDR3aa: CASSALPGDGGGAYNEQFF
CDR3nt: TGTGCCAGCAGCGCTCTACCCGGCGACGGCGGGGGGGCATACAATGAGCAGTTCTTC

d_gene: -
v_gene: TRBV6-5
j_gene: TRBJ1-5
abundance: -
CDR3aa: CASSYLRGQPQHF
CDR3nt: TGTGCCAGCAGTTACCTTCGAGGGCAGCCCCAGCATTTT

d_gene: -
v_gene: TRBV6-5
j_gene: TRBJ1-6
abundance: -
CDR3aa: CASRTFSYNSPLHF
CDR3nt: TGTGCCAGCCGGACGTTCTCCTATAATTCACCCCTCCACTTT

d_gene: -
v_gene: TRBV18
j_gene: TRBJ2-2
abundance: -
CDR3aa: CASSPLLVRDTGELFF
CDR3nt: TGTGCCAGCTCACCACTTTTAGTTAGAGACACCGGGGAGCTGTTTTTT

d_gene: -
v_gene: TRBV6-6
j_gene: TRBJ1-5
abundance: -
CDR3aa: CASSYSSADQPQHF
CDR3nt: TGTGCCAGCAGTTACTCCTCGGCCGATCAGCCCCAGCATTTT

d_gene: TRBD2
v_gene: TRBV7-9
j_gene: TRBJ2-1
abundance: -
CDR3aa: CASSLQRGVYNEQFF
CDR3nt: TGTGCCAGCAGCTTACAGCGGGGTGTCTACAATGAGCAGTTCTTC

d_gene: -
v_gene: TRBV7-9
j_gene: TRBJ2-1
abundance: -
CDR3aa: CASSLVGNEQFF
CDR3nt: TGTGCCAGCAGCTTAGTAGGGAATGAGCAGTTCTTC

d_gene: -
v_gene: TRBV7-9
j_gene: TRBJ2-5
abundance: -
CDR3aa: CASTPWTETQYF
CDR3nt: TGTGCCAGCACTCCCTGGACGGAGACCCAGTACTTC

d_gene: TRBD1
v_gene: TRBV28
j_gene: TRBJ1-3
abundance: -
CDR3aa: CASSVAGTGWGNTIYF
CDR3nt: TGTGCCAGCAGTGTAGCCGGGACAGGGTGGGGAAACACCATATATTTT

d_gene: -
v_gene: TRBV5-1
j_gene: TRBJ1-5
abundance: once
CDR3aa: CASSPDPNQPQHF
CDR3nt: TGCGCCAGCAGCCCGGACCCGAATCAGCCCCAGCATTTT

d_gene: TRBD2
v_gene: TRBV5-4
j_gene: TRBJ2-4
abundance: -
CDR3aa: CASSLGTSGMGNIQYF
CDR3nt: TGTGCCAGCAGCTTGGGGACTAGCGGGATGGGAAACATTCAGTACTTC

d_gene: -
v_gene: TRBV6-1
j_gene: TRBJ1-3
abundance: -
CDR3aa: CASSEQADPGNTIYF
CDR3nt: TGTGCCAGCAGTGAACAGGCGGACCCTGGAAACACCATATATTTT

d_gene: -
v_gene: TRBV5-1
j_gene: TRBJ2-1
abundance: -
CDR3aa: CASSLASRVSYNEQFF
CDR3nt: TGCGCCAGCAGCTTAGCGAGTCGGGTCTCCTACAATGAGCAGTTCTTC

d_gene: -
v_gene: TRBV30
j_gene: TRBJ1-1
abundance: once
CDR3aa: CAWSSSFIEAFF
CDR3nt: TGTGCCTGGTCTTCTTCTTTTATCGAAGCTTTCTTT

d_gene: -
v_gene: TRBV7-2
j_gene: TRBJ2-1
abundance: -
CDR3aa: CASSLVRGGQFF
CDR3nt: TGTGCCAGCAGCTTAGTTCGAGGGGGGCAGTTCTTC

d_gene: TRBD2
v_gene: TRBV19
j_gene: TRBJ2-1
abundance: -
CDR3aa: CASSEPGLVRVEQFF
CDR3nt: TGTGCCAGTAGTGAACCGGGACTAGTACGGGTTGAGCAGTTCTTC

d_gene: TRBD2
v_gene: TRBV5-3
j_gene: TRBJ2-3
abundance: -
CDR3aa: CARSFTSGVADTQYF
CDR3nt: TGTGCCAGAAGCTTCACTAGCGGGGTCGCAGATACGCAGTATTTT

d_gene: TRBD1
v_gene: TRBV5-5
j_gene: TRBJ1-2
abundance: -
CDR3aa: CASSPGTAYGYTF
CDR3nt: TGTGCCAGCAGTCCCGGGACAGCCTATGGCTACACCTTC

d_gene: -
v_gene: TRBV7-2
j_gene: TRBJ2-7
abundance: -
CDR3aa: CASSRGSGNHYEQYF
CDR3nt: TGTGCCAGCAGCAGAGGCTCGGGAAATCACTACGAGCAGTACTTC